This T cell receptor beta chain was documented in a study of T-cell memory formation after mild COVID-19. Study details: TCR clustering was largely donor specific. Whole-study results and caveats: Contracting CD8+ clones were enriched in EMRA, CD4+ mainly in CM and EM. Whereas later expanders leaned CD4+, clones contracting day 15 to 85 showed a balanced CD4/CD8 makeup.

Libraries for TCRalpha and TCRbeta carried sample barcodes and unique molecular identifiers via 5'RACE. TCRdb independently ran MiXCR on the 5' RACE reads; one entry per CDR3 protein. The table lists 350,000 to 450,000 distinct CDR3 sequences, 25% to 30% of them singletons. As concerns this clonotype: The antigen is not known.

Trimming removed 1 base at V and 2 bases at J, with 5 bases between. CDR3 size: 13 residues. CDR1 is LGHDT and CDR2 is YNNKEL in the germline V gene (reference sequence). The chain is built from TRBV3-1 and TRBJ2-5; the D is unclear. The TCR was taken from an adult woman who had mild COVID-19 (a few samples of this study predate the infection). Cell type and time point are not known. The material sequenced was PBMCs or a T cell subset sorted from them (not recorded which). As DNA, the CDR3 is TGTGCCAGCAGCCAAGTTGTACAAGAGACCCAGTACTTC. It yields the protein CASSQVVQETQYF.